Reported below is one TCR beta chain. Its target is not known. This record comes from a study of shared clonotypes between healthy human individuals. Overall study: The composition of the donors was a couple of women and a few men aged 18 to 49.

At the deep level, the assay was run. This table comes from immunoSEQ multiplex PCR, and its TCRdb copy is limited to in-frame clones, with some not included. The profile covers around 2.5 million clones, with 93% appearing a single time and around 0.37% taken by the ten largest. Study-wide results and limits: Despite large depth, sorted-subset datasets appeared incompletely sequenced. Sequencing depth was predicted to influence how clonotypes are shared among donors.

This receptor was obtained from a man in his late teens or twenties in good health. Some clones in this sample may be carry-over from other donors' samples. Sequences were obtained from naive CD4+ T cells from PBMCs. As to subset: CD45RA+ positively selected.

The CDR3 loop is CASSEATPDQPQHF. The CDR3 DNA follows: TGTGCCAGCAGTGAAGCCACGCCAGATCAGCCCCAGCATTTT. This sequence joins TRBV2 and TRBJ1-5; D not certain. Germline V gene sequence: CDR1 SNHLY, CDR2 FYNNEI. The CDR3 contains 14 residues. Trimming removed 0 bases at V and 5 bases at J, with 8 bases between.